This T cell receptor (beta chain) was profiled in a study of T cell responses to AZD1222 COVID-19 vaccine. CDR1 and CDR2 (germline): SEHNR, FQNEAQ (reference sequence). CDR3 length equals 13 residues. Trimming took 2 bases from V and 7 from J, leaving 9 bases between them. Clones were read by immunoSEQ multiplex PCR, and TCRdb kept only the in-frame ones, dropping some. The sample records 150,000 to 200,000 clones, about nine tenths being singletons. This clonotype was obtained from an adult who received the AZD1222 COVID-19 vaccine. Here the sequenced sample was peripheral blood, taken 28 days after the second AZD1222 dose. This chain uses TRBV7-9 with TRBJ1-5; possibly TRBD1 for D (5 bases). This chain's CDR3 is CASSLWGDQPQHF. The CDR3 bases are TGTGCCAGCAGCTTATGGGGGGACCAGCCCCAGCATTTT.